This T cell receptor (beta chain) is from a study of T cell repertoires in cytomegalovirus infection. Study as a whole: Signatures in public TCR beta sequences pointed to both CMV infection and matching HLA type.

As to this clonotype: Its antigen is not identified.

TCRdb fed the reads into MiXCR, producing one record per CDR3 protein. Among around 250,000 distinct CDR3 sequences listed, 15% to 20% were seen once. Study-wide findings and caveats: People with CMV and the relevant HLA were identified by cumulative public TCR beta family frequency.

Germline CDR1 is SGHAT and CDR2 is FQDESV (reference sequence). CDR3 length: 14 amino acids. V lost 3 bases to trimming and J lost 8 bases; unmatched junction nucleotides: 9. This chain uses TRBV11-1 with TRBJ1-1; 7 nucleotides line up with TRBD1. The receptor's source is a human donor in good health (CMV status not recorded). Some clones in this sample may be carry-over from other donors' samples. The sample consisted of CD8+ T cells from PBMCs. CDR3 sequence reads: CASSLGTEVVEAFF. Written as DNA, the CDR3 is TGTGCCAGCAGCTTGGGGACAGAAGTAGTGGAAGCTTTCTTT.